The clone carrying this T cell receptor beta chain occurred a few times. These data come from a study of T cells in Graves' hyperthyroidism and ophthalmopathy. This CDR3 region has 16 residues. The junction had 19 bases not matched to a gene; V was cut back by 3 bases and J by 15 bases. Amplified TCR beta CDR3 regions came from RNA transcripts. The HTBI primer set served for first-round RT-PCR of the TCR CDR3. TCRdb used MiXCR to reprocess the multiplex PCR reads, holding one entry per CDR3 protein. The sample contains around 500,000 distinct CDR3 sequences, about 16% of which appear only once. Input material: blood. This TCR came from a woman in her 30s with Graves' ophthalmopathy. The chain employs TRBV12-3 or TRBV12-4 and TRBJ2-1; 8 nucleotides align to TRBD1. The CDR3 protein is CASSLVVGGQDPGRFF. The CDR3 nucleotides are TGTGCCAGCAGTTTGGTGGTGGGGGGACAGGACCCTGGACGGTTCTTC.